A single T cell receptor beta chain is shown here with its context. This entry belongs to a study of cytomegalovirus exposure and HLA in healthy donors. The primer mix had 60 Vbeta and 13 Jbeta primers. Clones were read by immunoSEQ multiplex PCR, and TCRdb kept only the in-frame ones, dropping some. The data contain around 230,000 clones, about 77% of them seen just once; the ten biggest clones take up approximately 0.47%. Likely unrecorded immune exposures existed in these nominally healthy donors. CDR1 is SGDLS and CDR2 is YYNGEE in the germline V gene. The CDR3 totals 15 residues. Trimming cost V 4 bases and J 0 bases; bases outside gene matches: 5.

The sequenced sample was PBMCs. The source of this sequence is a boy aged 5-17 years in good health and CMV-seronegative. The V and J genes are TRBV9 and TRBJ1-1; 8 bases align to TRBD1. The CDR3 nucleotides are TGTGCCAGCAGCCCCCAGGGGGCGGTGAACACTGAAGCTTTCTTT. Translated: CASSPQGAVNTEAFF.